This T cell receptor (beta chain) appears in the sequencing data of a study of blood T cell repertoires in COVID-19. Study context: Sources were T cells, B-cell-depleted T cells, or PBMCs; the material itself was cDNA or gDNA.

Per the original data handling: Amplification with reference gene primers provided the estimates of nucleated cell counts. Sequencing was performed with immunoSEQ multiplex PCR; in TCRdb, only in-frame clones are kept and a portion is missing. Clone size and V and J calls were adopted from that table, with D and trimming inferred from the DNA. This table holds more than 250,000 clones, about 82% found once. This CDR3 has 16 residues. Germline V gene lookup returns CDR1 MDHEN and CDR2 SYDVKM. The germline V and J ends were trimmed by 5 bases and 0 bases, with 14 bases remaining between them. This sequence joins TRBV28 and TRBJ1-3, with D tentatively TRBD1 (5 bases). Material for sequencing was peripheral blood. This clonotype was sampled from a man aged 45-60 years with active or convalescent COVID-19. The CDR3 DNA sequence: TGTGCCAGCAGTCCATTGCAGGGAAACTCTGGAAACACCATATATTTT. This sequence encodes CASSPLQGNSGNTIYF.